These T cell receptor beta chains were read from a single sample in a study of blood T cell repertoires in COVID-19. The protocol was immunoSEQ multiplex PCR, while the TCRdb copy is restricted to in-frame clones and leaves out a portion. The table lists approximately 330,000 clones, approximately 90% of them singletons, with 3.5% to 4% in the top ten. Sequenced sample: peripheral blood. Source of these receptors: a woman in her forties or fifties with active or convalescent COVID-19. The CDR3 runs from the conserved cysteine through the conserved F or W. D genes are given only for firm matches. Size is omitted from some rows. Given values are once, few, many or a class for expanded clones.

v_call,clone_size,d_call,j_call,cdr3_aa,cdr3_nt
TRBV6-1,.,TRBD2,TRBJ2-3,CASSDPAGPTDTQYF,TGTGCCAGCAGTGACCCAGCGGGGCCCACAGATACGCAGTATTTT
TRBV5-8,.,.,TRBJ2-1,CASSFDIVRGNEQFF,TGTGCCAGCAGCTTTGATATTGTCAGGGGCAATGAGCAGTTCTTC
TRBV4-3,.,.,TRBJ2-2,CASSQVRGTGELFF,TGCGCCAGCAGCCAAGTAAGGGGCACCGGGGAGCTGTTTTTT
TRBV6-5,.,.,TRBJ2-1,CASRIDPQRYNEQFF,TGTGCCAGCAGGATCGACCCTCAGAGGTACAATGAGCAGTTCTTC
TRBV6-2/TRBV6-3,.,.,TRBJ1-2,CASSLEQGYTF,TGTGCCAGCAGCCTGGAACAGGGATACACCTTC
TRBV7-8,.,TRBD1,TRBJ2-1,CASSFIQGALNNEQFF,TGTGCCAGCAGCTTTATACAGGGGGCCTTAAACAATGAGCAGTTCTTC
TRBV5-1,once,TRBD1,TRBJ2-3,CASSGGQGKTDTQYF,TGCGCCAGCAGCGGGGGACAGGGAAAGACAGATACGCAGTATTTT
TRBV6-5,.,TRBD1,TRBJ1-5,CASSGQGSNQPQHF,TGTGCCAGCAGCGGACAGGGCTCCAATCAGCCCCAGCATTTT
TRBV2,once,.,TRBJ2-1,CASSEDSILNEQFF,TGTGCCAGCAGTGAGGACAGTATCCTCAATGAGCAGTTCTTC
TRBV5-3,.,.,TRBJ1-3,CASGGSRLGNTIYF,TGTGCCAGCGGAGGCTCTCGGTTAGGAAACACCATATATTTT
TRBV7-9,.,TRBD1,TRBJ2-5,CASSLGGTGAREAQYF,TGTGCCAGCAGCTTAGGAGGGACAGGGGCAAGAGAGGCCCAGTACTTC
TRBV15,.,TRBD2,TRBJ2-1,CATSRFSGIYNEQFF,TGTGCCACCAGCAGATTTAGCGGGATCTACAATGAGCAGTTCTTC
TRBV6-2/TRBV6-3,.,.,TRBJ2-5,CASSQQGWYGTQYF,TGTGCCAGCAGCCAACAGGGTTGGTATGGGACCCAGTACTTC
TRBV29-1,.,.,TRBJ1-1,CSVERFNEAFF,TGCAGCGTTGAACGGTTCAATGAAGCTTTCTTT
TRBV3-1/TRBV3-2,few,.,TRBJ2-2,CASSLRGRGTGELFF,TGTGCCAGCAGCCTCAGGGGTAGGGGCACCGGGGAGCTGTTTTTT
TRBV7-2,.,.,TRBJ1-5,CASSLEKSGRGPQHF,TGTGCCAGCAGCTTAGAGAAGTCGGGGAGGGGGCCCCAGCATTTT
TRBV6-6,.,.,TRBJ1-3,CASTNRVMDRNTIYF,TGTGCCAGCACCAACAGGGTCATGGATCGAAACACCATATATTTT
TRBV2,.,.,TRBJ1-1,CASSGTLVTEAFF,TGTGCCAGCAGTGGGACACTGGTCACTGAAGCTTTCTTT
TRBV9,.,.,TRBJ1-4,CASSTDSGRSGEKLFF,TGTGCCAGCAGTACCGATTCAGGGAGGTCGGGTGAAAAACTGTTTTTT
TRBV7-2,.,.,TRBJ2-5,CASSLVGGAQETQYF,TGTGCCAGCAGCTTAGTGGGGGGGGCCCAAGAGACCCAGTACTTC
TRBV28,.,.,TRBJ2-2,CASSLQGADTGELFF,TGTGCCAGCAGTTTACAAGGCGCGGACACCGGGGAGCTGTTTTTT
TRBV10-3,.,TRBD2,TRBJ2-2,CAIRDLAGRADTGELFF,TGTGCCATCAGAGACCTAGCGGGAAGGGCGGACACCGGGGAGCTGTTTTTT
TRBV7-9,few,.,TRBJ2-7,CASSSRVRGLNYEQYF,TGTGCCAGCAGCTCGAGGGTCAGGGGCTTGAACTACGAGCAGTACTTC
TRBV25-1,.,.,TRBJ1-2,CASSGRDSLLGGWYGYTF,TGTGCCAGCAGTGGCCGGGACTCCTTATTGGGGGGTTGGTATGGCTACACCTTC
TRBV19,.,TRBD1,TRBJ1-1,CASSIGDRVSTEAFF,TGTGCCAGTAGTATAGGGGACAGGGTGAGCACTGAAGCTTTCTTT
TRBV30,.,.,TRBJ2-7,CAWSVKGIIPYEQYF,TGTGCCTGGAGTGTAAAGGGGATCATCCCCTACGAGCAGTACTTC
TRBV5-1,.,TRBD1,TRBJ2-1,CASSRTPGQGDNEQFF,TGCGCCAGCAGCCGCACACCGGGACAGGGGGACAATGAGCAGTTCTTC
TRBV27,.,TRBD1,TRBJ1-6,CASSQGAPYSPLHF,TGTGCCAGCAGTCAGGGGGCGCCGTATTCACCCCTCCACTTT
TRBV2,.,.,TRBJ2-7,CASTEGPPSWTDSSYEQYF,TGTGCCAGCACCGAAGGGCCCCCCTCGTGGACAGATAGTTCCTACGAGCAGTACTTC
TRBV5-4,.,TRBD1,TRBJ1-2,CASSVQQGGQGYTF,TGTGCCAGCAGCGTTCAACAGGGGGGACAGGGCTACACCTTC
TRBV10-1,.,.,TRBJ1-2,CAIRDIPNYGYTF,TGCGCCATTCGGGACATTCCTAACTATGGCTACACCTTC
TRBV27,.,TRBD1,TRBJ1-1,CASQPWTGEKAFF,TGTGCCAGCCAACCATGGACAGGGGAGAAAGCTTTCTTT
TRBV18,.,.,TRBJ1-4,CASSPIPGRDEKLFF,TGTGCCAGCTCACCCATTCCGGGTCGGGATGAAAAACTGTTTTTT
TRBV10-3,.,.,TRBJ2-5,CAIGQTGSRETQYF,TGTGCCATCGGACAAACAGGGTCCCGAGAGACCCAGTACTTC
TRBV28,.,.,TRBJ1-1,CASSKGGLRLPNTEAFF,TGTGCCAGCAGCAAGGGGGGGCTTCGCCTGCCGAACACTGAAGCTTTCTTT
TRBV7-9,.,TRBD2,TRBJ2-7,CASSLFRTSGGGSGEQYF,TGTGCCAGCAGCTTATTTCGTACTAGCGGGGGAGGTTCGGGGGAGCAGTACTTC
TRBV28,few,.,TRBJ1-5,CASSIPQGIGNQPQHF,TGTGCCAGCAGTATCCCACAGGGTATAGGCAATCAGCCCCAGCATTTT
TRBV5-1,.,.,TRBJ2-1,CASSFGTPQNNEQFF,TGCGCCAGCAGCTTTGGGACTCCGCAGAACAATGAGCAGTTCTTC
TRBV4-2,.,.,TRBJ2-2,CASSQEGPGSAGELFF,TGTGCCAGCAGCCAAGAGGGGCCCGGGAGCGCCGGGGAGCTGTTTTTT
TRBV9,.,.,TRBJ1-2,CASSVGQGNYGYTF,TGTGCCAGCAGCGTAGGTCAGGGGAACTATGGCTACACCTTC
TRBV10-3,.,.,TRBJ2-7,CATDTGPQGTYEQYF,TGTGCCACCGACACGGGGCCACAGGGTACCTACGAGCAGTACTTC
TRBV20-1,once,TRBD1,TRBJ2-7,CSAKTGGEQYF,TGCAGTGCTAAGACAGGGGGCGAGCAGTACTTC
TRBV4-1,.,.,TRBJ2-5,CASSQNRIRQIIVETQYF,TGCGCCAGCAGCCAAAACCGGATTAGACAAATAATCGTTGAGACCCAGTACTTC
TRBV2,.,TRBD1,TRBJ2-2,CASARQGAGTGELFF,TGTGCCAGCGCAAGACAGGGGGCGGGAACCGGGGAGCTGTTTTTT